Each of the 29 T cell receptor beta chains below was sequenced from the same sample in a study of blood T cell repertoires in COVID-19 (dated by TCRdb to the early 2020s). The library was obtained by the immunoSEQ multiplex PCR assay. TCRdb holds this immuneACCESS table with in-frame rearrangements only. Some clones are missing; in checked studies, unresolved V genes explain under half, and the rest has no known cause. Across this sample there are around 40,000 clones, with about 88% seen only once. Roughly 13% of the sample comes from the top ten. Sequenced input: peripheral blood. Receptors originate from a human donor in a cohort sampled during active COVID-19.

Comments on this clone: Within the sample, other DNA sequences also encode this same CDR3. The J gene is TRBJ2-1, the V gene TRBV3-1 (or the pseudogene TRBV3-2), with 7 bases identical to TRBD2. V gave up 1 base and J gave up 5 bases; unmatched junction bases: 2. The germline gives CDR1 LGHDT, CDR2 YNNKEL (reference sequence). This CDR3 contains 14 residues. The CDR3, as DNA: TGTGCCAGCAGCCAAGCGGGGGGAAACAATGAGCAGTTCTTC. Residues: CASSQAGGNNEQFF.

The chain has TRBV10-3 and TRBJ1-2; TRBD1 agrees at 7 bases. The CDR3 length is 14 residues. The ends lost 1 base at V and 7 bases at J; junction bases unmatched: 6. Germline-derived CDR1 and CDR2 are ENHRY and SYGVKD. The CDR3: CAISEYEQGSGYTF. CDR3 nucleotide sequence: TGTGCCATCAGTGAGTACGAACAGGGGAGTGGCTACACCTTC.

This clone was picked up one time. The chain employs TRBV12-3 or TRBV12-4 and TRBJ2-7; 7 nucleotides agree with TRBD2. The CDR3 is made up of 13 amino acids. With 7 bases clipped from V and 5 bases from J, the junction kept 8 bases outside the gene matches. CDR3 residues: CASNNQRGHEQYF. CDR3 bases: TGTGCCAGCAACAATCAGCGGGGTCACGAGCAGTACTTC.

Only one count was recorded for this clone. The rearrangement uses TRBV2 and TRBJ2-3; D is perhaps TRBD2 (5 bases). V lost 4 bases and J lost 2, with 13 bases in between. The germline gives CDR1 SNHLY, CDR2 FYNNEI. This CDR3 is built from 15 residues. The DNA of the CDR3 is TGTGCCAGCAGTGGGCGGGTGGGAACCACAGATACGCAGTATTTT. Its protein product is CASSGRVGTTDTQYF.

This chain uses TRBV7-7 with TRBJ2-2, with 11 bases fitting TRBD2. Germline CDR1 is SSHAT and CDR2 is FNYEAQ (reference sequence). Germline trimming cut 1 base from V and 5 bases from J; bases unmatched to any gene: 3. This CDR3 has 16 amino acids. The CDR3 nucleotides are TGTGCCAGCAGCTTAGTAGCGGGGGGGCAGACCGGGGAGCTGTTTTTT. This translates into CASSLVAGGQTGELFF.

The CDR3 here is CASSSTRGYTF. Written as DNA, the CDR3 is TGCGCCAGCAGCTCAACTCGTGGCTACACCTTC. The rearrangement links TRBV5-1 to TRBJ1-2; D is undetermined. V shed 3 bases and J shed 7 bases, with 7 bases lying between them. Looked up from germline, CDR1 is SGHRS and CDR2 is YFSETQ. CDR3 size: 11 residues.

V is TRBV9 and J is TRBJ1-6; no reliable D call. V was trimmed by 0 bases and J by 12 bases, leaving 10 bases between them. Germline values: CDR1 SGDLS, CDR2 YYNGEE. The CDR3 loop spans 13 amino acids. The CDR3 sequence is CASSVETGRPLHF. CDR3 DNA sequence: TGTGCCAGCAGCGTAGAGACTGGGAGACCCCTCCACTTT.

The V call is TRBV5-1, the J call TRBJ2-7; D perhaps matches TRBD2 (6 bases). Germline CDR1 reads SGHRS; CDR2 reads YFSETQ. V was clipped by 0 bases and J by 4 bases, with 11 bases between them. The CDR3 is 14 residues long. As DNA, the CDR3 is TGCGCCAGCAGCTTGGGGGAGGTAGCGTACGAGCAGTACTTC. Protein sequence: CASSLGEVAYEQYF.

The chain employs TRBV6-5 and TRBJ1-1; D remains ambiguous. Trimming removed 2 bases at V and 1 base at J, with 5 bases between. Looked up from germline, CDR1 is MNHEY and CDR2 is SVGAGI. The CDR3 extends over 13 amino acids. The CDR3 loop is CASSYLANTEAFF. CDR3 in DNA: TGTGCCAGCAGTTACCTGGCGAACACTGAAGCTTTCTTT.

The V gene is TRBV29-1, the J gene TRBJ2-1; TRBD2 agrees at 8 bases. In germline, CDR1 is SQVTM, CDR2 ANQGSEA. CDR3 length: 14 residues. J gave up 1 base and V 6 bases, and 5 bases lay outside the gene matches. DNA for the CDR3: TGCAGCGTGGCTATAGCGGGGTCCTACAATGAGCAGTTCTTC. The encoded protein is CSVAIAGSYNEQFF.

The rearrangement links TRBV19 to TRBJ2-5; 7 bases match TRBD1. CDR3 length equals 14 residues. Trimming removed 3 bases from V and 5 bases from J; junction bases left unmatched: 6. Germline V lookup: CDR1 LNHDA, CDR2 SQIVND (reference sequence). The CDR3 DNA is TGTGCCAGTAGTATCCCGGACAGGCAGGAGACCCAGTACTTC. It codes for CASSIPDRQETQYF.

The CDR3: CASSPLGGETGELFF. CDR3 in DNA: TGTGCCAGCAGTCCCTTAGGGGGAGAGACCGGGGAGCTGTTTTTT. The V gene is TRBV6-5, the J gene TRBJ2-2; possibly TRBD1 for D (6 bases). Germline values: CDR1 MNHEY, CDR2 SVGAGI. This CDR3 is built from 15 residues. Deletions cut 5 bases from V and 5 bases from J, with 15 bases between.

The chain is built from TRBV19 and TRBJ1-1; tentative D call: TRBD1 (6 bases). The CDR3 contains 14 residues. The germline CDR1 and CDR2 sequences are LNHDA and SQIVND (reference sequence). V lost 6 bases and J 1 base, leaving 12 bases between the germline ends. The CDR3 bases are TGTGCCAGTAGGCCTCGAGGGGGGAACACTGAAGCTTTCTTT. Amino acid sequence: CASRPRGGNTEAFF. The full variable domain, in which reference TRBV19 and TRBJ1-1 provide the parts outside the CDR3, is DGGITQSPKYLFRKEGQNVTLSCEQNLNHDAMYWYRQDPGQGLRLIYYSQIVNDFQKGDIAEGYSVSREKKESFPLTVTSAQKNPTAFYLCASRPRGGNTEAFFGQGTRLTVV.

This rearrangement joins TRBV5-6 to TRBJ1-6; D call uncertain. Germline CDR1 is SGHDT and CDR2 is YYEEEE. With 0 bases removed from V and 0 bases from J, the gap between germline ends came to 13 bases. This CDR3 has 18 amino acids. As DNA, the CDR3 is TGTGCCAGCAGCTTGGAACCGTCAACGAGCTCCTATAATTCACCCCTCCACTTT. It codes for CASSLEPSTSSYNSPLHF.

The V gene is TRBV18, the J gene TRBJ2-1, with a weak D call TRBD1 (6 bases). Germline V CDR1 and CDR2: KGHSH, LQKENI. The CDR3 has 14 amino acids. Between the trimmed V and J ends, which lost 2 bases and 6 bases, there was a span of 11 bases. CDR3 in amino acids: CASSPGTTTNEQFF. DNA of the CDR3: TGTGCCAGCTCACCAGGGACAACCACCAATGAGCAGTTCTTC.

The V call is TRBV3-1 (or the pseudogene TRBV3-2), the J call TRBJ1-2, with 9 bases that match TRBD1. Germline V gives CDR1 LGHDT, CDR2 YNNKEL (reference sequence). J gave up 8 bases and V 5 bases, and 3 bases lay outside the gene matches. The length of the CDR3 is 12 residues. CDR3 in DNA: TGTGCCAGCAGCGGGACAGGGTCGGGCTACACCTTC. The encoded protein is CASSGTGSGYTF.

J is TRBJ2-7 and V is TRBV6-5, with TRBD2 identical over 12 bases. CDR1 and CDR2 (germline): MNHEY, SVGAGI. The ends lost 6 bases at V and 4 bases at J; junction bases unmatched: 4. The CDR3 consists of 14 residues. The CDR3 DNA follows: TGTGCCAGCAGCCGGACTAGCGGGGCGTACGAGCAGTACTTC. Translation gives CASSRTSGAYEQYF.

The sample holds one count of this clone. This chain uses TRBV5-1 with TRBJ2-5, with TRBD2 identical over 8 bases. There are 18 residues in the CDR3. Germline assignment: CDR1 SGHRS and CDR2 YFSETQ. V was clipped by 3 bases and J by 0 bases; unmatched bases: 13. The CDR3 loop reads CASSSSGGAYGYQETQYF. The CDR3 region has the DNA TGCGCCAGCAGCTCGAGCGGGGGCGCCTATGGGTACCAAGAGACCCAGTACTTC.

This chain uses TRBV7-3 with TRBJ2-5, with 9 bases lining up with TRBD1. CDR3 length: 14 residues. The V gene end was trimmed by 8 bases and the J gene end by 4 bases; junction bases not matched to a gene: 8. Germline-derived CDR1 and CDR2 are SGHTA and FQGTGA. The CDR3 sequence is CASSSGTGSETQYF. The CDR3 nucleotides are TGTGCCAGCTCCTCCGGGACAGGGTCAGAGACCCAGTACTTC.

The J gene is TRBJ2-3, the V gene TRBV2; TRBD1 might be the D (5 bases). Germline V gene data show CDR1 as SNHLY and CDR2 as FYNNEI. Trimming left V 3 bases short and J 9 bases short, with 16 bases between. This CDR3 comprises 14 residues. CDR3 protein: CASSDPAVSGTQYF. In DNA form, the CDR3 reads TGTGCCAGCAGTGACCCGGCGGTTTCAGGGACGCAGTATTTT. Supplemented by reference TRBV2 and TRBJ2-3, the full variable domain reads EPEVTQTPSHQVTQMGQEVILRCVPISNHLYFYWYRQILGQKVEFLVSFYNNEISEKSEIFDDQFSVERPDGSNFTLKIRSTKLEDSAMYFCASSDPAVSGTQYFGPGTRLTVL.

The chain employs TRBV10-2 and TRBJ1-5; TRBD1 matches 10 bases. CDR1 and CDR2 (germline): WSHSY, SAAADI. This CDR3 is 14 amino acids long. The V segment lost 6 bases and the J segment 3 bases; nucleotides outside the gene matches: 2. The CDR3 loop is CASRGQGTNQPQHF. Here the CDR3 DNA reads TGCGCCAGCAGGGGACAGGGGACCAATCAGCCCCAGCATTTT.

The chain has TRBV5-1 and TRBJ2-1, with 10 bases fitting TRBD1. This CDR3 spans 16 amino acids. Germline lookup yields CDR1 SGHRS and CDR2 YFSETQ. V was clipped by 3 bases and J by 3 bases; unmatched bases: 6. CDR3 region: CASSSTGTGVYNEQFF. The CDR3 DNA follows: TGCGCCAGCAGCTCTACCGGGACAGGGGTCTACAATGAGCAGTTCTTC.

Here the CDR3 DNA reads TGCGCCAGCAGCTTGGATCGGGGGAGGAACACTGAAGCTTTCTTT. It encodes CASSLDRGRNTEAFF. The gene calls are TRBV5-1 and TRBJ1-1, with D perhaps TRBD1 (5 bases). The germline V and J ends were trimmed by 0 bases and 1 base, with 10 bases remaining between them. Per the germline V gene, CDR1 is SGHRS and CDR2 is YFSETQ. The CDR3 is 15 residues long. The complete variable domain, with remaining parts taken from reference TRBV5-1 and TRBJ1-1, reads KAGVTQTPRYLIKTRGQQVTLSCSPISGHRSVSWYQQTPGQGLQFLFEYFSETQRNKGNFPGRFSGRQFSNSRSEMNVSTLELGDSALYLCASSLDRGRNTEAFFGQGTRLTVV.

V gene TRBV12-3 or TRBV12-4 combines with J gene TRBJ2-7; D remains ambiguous. Trimming shortened V by 1 base and J by 4 bases, and 5 bases separated the two germline ends. The CDR3 is 12 amino acids. This CDR3 is CASSLVPYEQYF. The CDR3 region has the DNA TGTGCCAGCAGTTTAGTCCCTTACGAGCAGTACTTC.

The J gene is TRBJ2-5, the V gene TRBV5-1; D is ambiguous. V lost 1 base and J 2 bases, leaving 6 bases between the germline ends. Germline loops: CDR1 SGHRS, CDR2 YFSETQ. This CDR3 spans 13 amino acids. CDR3 protein: CASSLNGQETQYF. DNA of the CDR3: TGCGCCAGCAGCTTGAACGGGCAAGAGACCCAGTACTTC.

This chain connects TRBV7-3 to TRBJ2-1, with 8 bases identical to TRBD2. Per the germline V gene, CDR1 is SGHTA and CDR2 is FQGTGA. The V gene end was trimmed by 5 bases and the J gene end by 7 bases; junction bases not matched to a gene: 10. CDR3 size: 15 residues. This CDR3 is CASSPNSGALNEQFF. The DNA for the CDR3 is TGTGCCAGCAGCCCCAATAGCGGGGCCTTGAATGAGCAGTTCTTC.

This chain joins TRBV5-5 and TRBJ1-3; D uncertain. CDR3 length equals 15 residues. CDR1 is SGHKS, CDR2 YYEKEE, per germline (reference sequence). V was cut by 0 bases and J by 0 bases, with 7 bases left in between. The CDR3 DNA reads TGTGCCAGCAGCTTGGGCCCTAACTCTGGAAACACCATATATTTT. Residues: CASSLGPNSGNTIYF.

The J gene is TRBJ1-5, the V gene TRBV18, with no clear D. The germline V gene encodes CDR1 KGHSH and CDR2 LQKENI. The CDR3 covers 14 residues. Trimming removed 3 bases at V and 6 bases at J, with 12 bases between. CDR3: CASSPSSLVQPQHF. The CDR3 nucleotides read TGTGCCAGCTCACCCTCGTCCCTAGTTCAGCCCCAGCATTTT.

This clone was found a few times. The V and J genes are TRBV3-1 (or the pseudogene TRBV3-2) and TRBJ1-3; D is uncertain. The V end was cut by 4 bases, the J end by 8 bases, with 9 bases between. Germline V gene lookup returns CDR1 LGHDT and CDR2 YNNKEL (reference sequence). The CDR3 has 12 residues. This CDR3 reads CASSPARDTIYF. Here the CDR3 DNA reads TGTGCCAGCAGCCCCGCGAGGGACACCATATATTTT.